One and the same sample provided the 20 T cell receptor beta chains below, sequenced in a study of CD8+ T cells in alopecia areata (dated by TCRdb to the late 2010s). Library generation was performed with the immunoSEQ multiplex PCR assay. For TCR sequencing, RNA was extracted from every sample and reverse transcribed into cDNA to serve as template. The clones in this table, taken by TCRdb from immuneACCESS, are in-frame only. Not every clone is retained; where verified, under half of the shortfall comes from an unresolved V gene, and the cause of the rest is unknown. This sample was tabulated with roughly 110,000 clones, among which there are no singletons. The ten largest clones capture roughly 21% of the sample. Sequenced: lesional skin. The origin of the receptors is a C3H/HeJ mouse with alopecia areata. This strain is characterized by the MHC haplotype H2-k.

This clone was recorded many times. The germline and genes are mouse ones. The missing CDR3 end, 4 residues past where the read stops, is filled in from the germline J gene. Other DNA sequences within the sample encode an identical CDR3. The rearrangement links TRBV1 to TRBJ2-2; 13 bases are shared with TRBD2. There are 17 residues in the CDR3. Germline values: CDR1 NSQYPW, CDR2 LRSPGD (reference sequence). J lost 0 bases, V lost 3 bases, and 1 base had no gene match. CDR3 in amino acids: CTCSAGTGGANTGQLYF. CDR3 bases read: TGCACCTGCAGTGCCGGGACTGGGGGGGCAAACACCGGG.

This clone was recorded a few times. Mouse germline and gene names are used. The CDR3 is cut off 4 residues early in the read; its end comes from the germline J gene. The chain combines TRBV13-3 with TRBJ2-3; 11 positions agree with TRBD1. Germline CDR1 NNHDY, CDR2 SYVADS. J gave up 3 bases and V 2 bases, and 8 bases lay outside the gene matches. This CDR3 is built from 17 residues. CDR3 amino acids: CASSDTAGTGGAETLYF. The DNA read from the CDR3 is TGTGCCAGCAGTGACACCGCCGGGACAGGGGGGGCAGAA.

Note on this clone: Gene names and germline match the mouse. The read gets to within 4 residues of the CDR3 end, and the germline J gene fills in the rest. V and J are TRBV13-2 and TRBJ1-4; 9 bases agree with TRBD1. Looked up from germline, CDR1 is NNHNN and CDR2 is SYGAGS (reference sequence). The CDR3 is made up of 16 amino acids. Unmatched junction bases numbered 5, after V lost 2 bases and J lost 3 bases. The CDR3 loop is CASGESGTGPNERLFF. The DNA read from the CDR3 is TGTGCCAGCGGTGAGTCCGGGACAGGGCCCAACGAA.

Of note for this clone: Gene names refer to mouse genes. The read falls 4 residues short of the CDR3 end, and the missing part is taken from the germline J gene. The chain recombines TRBV13-2 with TRBJ2-7; 9 bases match TRBD2. The V gene's germline CDR1 is NNHNN and CDR2 SYGAGS (reference sequence). The CDR3 length is 15 residues. The sequenced part of the CDR3 DNA is TGTGCCAGCGGTGATGCGTTGGGGGGGCGGTAT. This translates into CASGDALGGRY. The CDR3 in its entirety is CASGDALGGRYEQYF.

Turning to this clone: The genes and germline here are from mouse. Read coverage stops 4 residues before the CDR3 terminus; the germline J gene supplies the remainder. The chain has TRBV17 and TRBJ2-7, with 11 bases that match TRBD1. Looked up from germline, CDR1 is MNHDT and CDR2 is YYDKIL. CDR3 length: 15 amino acids. Partial CDR3 DNA: TGTGCTAGCAGTAGAGGAGGGACAGGGGGGTAT. Its protein product is CASSRGGTGGY. The CDR3, in full, reads CASSRGGTGGYEQYF.

This clone was seen at least ten times. The protein given in TCRdb and the translation of the DNA differ at residue 10, and the sequence presented here derives from the DNA. The gene names given are mouse names. The read is 3 residues too short to cover the CDR3 end, so that end is filled in from the germline J gene. The V call is TRBV13-3, the J call TRBJ1-6; tentatively, D is TRBD1 (5 bases). TRBJ1-6 is flagged as an ORF with uncertain function. The CDR3 totals 13 residues. V dropped 7 bases and J dropped 5 bases, with 10 bases sitting between them. Germline values: CDR1 NNHDY, CDR2 SYVADS. The CDR3 loop is CASGQGHNSPLYF. The part of the CDR3 DNA that was read is TGTGCCAGCGGCCAGGGCCATAATTCGCCC.

This clone was picked up many times. Gene names are mouse gene names. The CDR3 end lies 4 residues beyond the end of the read and is filled in from the germline J gene. The chain carries TRBV13-3 and TRBJ2-7; 7 positions agree with TRBD1. The CDR3 has 14 amino acids. CDR1 is NNHDY and CDR2 is SYVADS in the germline V gene. The sequenced part of the CDR3 DNA is TGTGCCAGCAGTGACCGGGACAGAGAATAT. Translated: CASSDRDREY. The CDR3 in full is CASSDRDREYEQYF.

This clone was seen only a few times. Mouse gene names and germline throughout. CDR3 bases read: TGCACCTGCAGTGCAGATCGGGACTGGAGTGCAGAA. Its protein product is CTCSADRDWSAE. The full CDR3 reads CTCSADRDWSAETLYF. This chain joins TRBV1 and TRBJ2-3; 8 bases line up with TRBD2. The observed sequence ends 4 residues before the CDR3 terminus, with the missing tail filled in from the germline J gene. The CDR3 is 16 amino acids. With 0 bases clipped from V and 0 bases from J, the junction kept 2 bases outside the gene matches. Germline-derived CDR1 and CDR2 are NSQYPW and LRSPGD (reference sequence).

In its sample, this clone was seen many times. Mouse names are used for the genes. The read finishes 4 residues shy of the CDR3 end, and the germline J gene is used to complete it. The V gene is TRBV13-3, the J gene TRBJ2-3, with 8 positions matching TRBD1. Trimming took 0 bases from V and 2 from J; bases not matched to a gene: 2. This CDR3 spans 15 amino acids. Germline V gene lookup returns CDR1 NNHDY and CDR2 SYVADS. CDR3 amino acids: CASSDVTGVAETLYF. CDR3 bases read: TGTGCCAGCAGTGATGTGACAGGGGTTGCAGAA.

This clone was picked up a small number of times. Gene names follow the mouse nomenclature. The CDR3 extends 4 residues past the end of the read, so its final part is completed from the germline J gene. The V and J genes are TRBV13-3 and TRBJ2-4, with 8 bases that match TRBD1. Germline-derived CDR1 and CDR2 are NNHDY and SYVADS. V lost 1 base and J lost 0; bases outside the gene matches: 4. The CDR3 extends over 16 amino acids. The CDR3 reads CASSDLQGASQNTLYF. The sequenced part of the CDR3 DNA is TGTGCCAGCAGTGATCTCCAGGGGGCGAGTCAAAAC.

About this clone itself: Here the gene names and germline are mouse. The CDR3 end is not reached by the read, which stops 4 residues before it; the germline J gene fills it in. The chain uses TRBV13-3 and TRBJ2-5; 12 nucleotides agree with TRBD1. Looked up from germline, CDR1 is NNHDY and CDR2 is SYVADS. The CDR3 has 16 amino acids. CDR3 DNA (partial): TGTGCCAGCAGCGCCGGGACAGGGGGCGCGCGGGAC. Residues: CASSAGTGGARD. The whole CDR3 sequence reads CASSAGTGGARDTQYF.

This clone was counted only a few times. The genes are named according to mouse. The read terminates 4 residues ahead of where the CDR3 ends, so the germline J gene completes it. The chain recombines TRBV13-3 with TRBJ1-2, with 11 bases fitting TRBD1. Looked up from germline, CDR1 is NNHDY and CDR2 is SYVADS. V was pared by 7 bases and J by 3 bases, with 2 bases of the junction left unmatched. The CDR3 consists of 13 residues. The CDR3 is CASQGQGDSDYTF. CDR3 bases read: TGTGCCAGCCAGGGACAGGGGGACTCC.

As to this clone: Here the gene names and germline are mouse. The CDR3 end is not reached by the read, which stops 4 residues before it; the germline J gene fills it in. The chain links TRBV13-3 to TRBJ2-4; 8 bases map to TRBD2. There are 17 residues in the CDR3. Germline trimming cut 2 bases from V and 0 bases from J; bases unmatched to any gene: 8. The germline V gene has CDR1 NNHDY and CDR2 SYVADS. Here the CDR3 reads CASSERLGGASQNTLYF. The sequenced CDR3 bases are TGTGCCAGCAGTGAAAGGCTGGGGGGAGCTAGTCAAAAC.

The sample holds a few counts of this clone. Mouse gene names apply. The read ends 4 residues shy of where the CDR3 ends; the end is completed using the germline J gene. This chain uses TRBV13-3 with TRBJ1-2; D remains ambiguous. The V end was cut by 4 bases, the J end by 0 bases, with 10 bases between. CDR1 and CDR2 from the germline V gene are NNHDY and SYVADS. The CDR3 totals 14 residues. The CDR3 DNA, read in part, is TGTGCCAGCAGTAGGTCAAGTACAAACTCC. Amino acids: CASSRSSTNS. The full CDR3 sequence reads CASSRSSTNSDYTF.

This clone was counted only a few times. Gene names and germline match the mouse. The sequenced CDR3 bases are TGTGCCAGCAGTGGGACTGGGAGAAACTATGCT. Amino acid sequence: CASSGTGRNYA. The entire CDR3 sequence reads CASSGTGRNYAEQFF. The genes are TRBV19 and TRBJ2-1, with TRBD2 matching over 9 bases. The read ends 4 residues before the CDR3 terminus; that terminus is restored from the germline J gene. The length of the CDR3 is 15 residues. From germline, CDR1 is FNHDT and CDR2 SITEND (reference sequence). With 4 bases clipped from V and 1 base from J, the junction kept 3 bases outside the gene matches.

In regard to this clone: The translated DNA and TCRdb's protein are not identical at residue 11; the protein here was translated from the DNA. Gene names follow the mouse nomenclature. The read gets to within 3 residues of the CDR3 end, and the germline J gene fills in the rest. The J gene is TRBJ1-3, the V gene TRBV1; D perhaps matches TRBD1 (6 bases). Deletions cut 1 base from V and 5 bases from J, with 9 bases between. Germline loops: CDR1 NSQYPW, CDR2 LRSPGD (reference sequence). This CDR3 spans 14 amino acids. The part of the CDR3 DNA that was read is TGCACCTGCAGTGCAGCCGGGACAAGAAATACG. This codes for CTCSAAGTRNT. The complete CDR3 reads CTCSAAGTRNTLYF.

As concerns this clone: At residue 11, the DNA translation does not agree with TCRdb's protein; the protein displayed here is the one encoded by the DNA. Each gene name is a mouse one. The CDR3 end falls 3 residues outside the read, so it is completed with the germline J gene. The V gene is TRBV13-2, the J gene TRBJ1-6; D gene unclear. TRBJ1-6 is designated an ORF whose function remains uncertain. Germline lookup yields CDR1 NNHNN and CDR2 SYGAGS (reference sequence). The V and J ends lost 0 bases and 3 bases respectively, with 4 bases between them. This CDR3 has 14 residues. The DNA read from the CDR3 is TGTGCCAGCGGTGATGAACTCTATAATTCGCCC. This encodes CASGDELYNSP. The full CDR3 protein reads CASGDELYNSPLYF.

This clone was recorded a few times. Gene names are the mouse ones. The CDR3 end is not reached by the read, which stops 4 residues before it; the germline J gene fills it in. J is TRBJ2-1 and V is TRBV3, with TRBD2 matching over 10 bases. Germline loops: CDR1 SNHLY, CDR2 FYNGKV (reference sequence). V trimming: 3 bases; J trimming: 3 bases; junction bases outside the gene matches: 2. This CDR3 has 15 amino acids. CDR3 sequence reads: CASSFGLGAYAEQFF. The sequenced part of the CDR3 DNA is TGTGCCAGCAGCTTCGGACTGGGGGCCTATGCT.

In its sample, this clone was seen a few times. The gene names here belong to mouse. The read terminates 4 residues ahead of where the CDR3 ends, so the germline J gene completes it. The chain joins TRBV13-3 to TRBJ1-1, with 8 positions matching TRBD1. The germline V gene encodes CDR1 NNHDY and CDR2 SYVADS. V gave up 5 bases and J gave up 2 bases; unmatched junction bases: 5. This CDR3 has 14 amino acids. CDR3 bases read: TGTGCCAGCAGCCTCGACAGGGGTAACACA. Translated, it gives CASSLDRGNT. The entire CDR3 protein reads CASSLDRGNTEVFF.

There are a few counts of this clone. Mouse names are used for the genes. Read data end 4 residues before the CDR3 end; the end is taken from the germline J gene. The chain joins TRBV19 to TRBJ1-1, with D possibly being TRBD1 (6 bases). Germline loops: CDR1 FNHDT, CDR2 SITEND (reference sequence). The CDR3 runs 12 residues. The CDR3 sequence: CARVGGAGEVFF. Partial CDR3 DNA: TGTGCCAGGGTTGGGGGGGCGGGA. Complete variable domain (other parts from reference TRBV19 and TRBJ1-1): GGIITQTPKFLIGQEGQKLTLKCQQNFNHDTMYWYRQDSGKGLRLIYYSITENDLQKGDLSEGYDASREKKSSFSLTVTSAQKNEMAVFLCARVGGAGEVFFGKGTRLTVV.